These 31 T cell receptor beta chains were sequenced from one sample in a study of T cell changes during pregnancy in multiple sclerosis. Generated by immunoSEQ multiplex PCR, the TCRdb table keeps only in-frame clones and is missing some. The sample has 90,000 to 95,000 clones, approximately 92% seen once; the top ten hold roughly 4%. The sample was peripheral blood, taken in the first trimester of pregnancy. The receptor set was obtained from a female donor with multiple sclerosis, enrolled in a pregnancy study.

The V and J genes are TRBV7-8 and TRBJ1-6; the match to TRBD1 covers 8 bases. CDR3 length equals 16 residues. Germline CDR1 reads SGHVS; CDR2 reads FQNEAQ. V was clipped by 5 bases and J by 7 bases; unmatched bases: 10. The CDR3 DNA reads TGTGCCAGCAGCCCTACGGCACAGGGGGTCAATTCACCCCTCCACTTT. It encodes CASSPTAQGVNSPLHF.

The chain has TRBV5-4 and TRBJ2-3; 7 nucleotides match TRBD2. V lost 3 bases, J lost 4 bases, and 11 bases stayed unmatched. This CDR3 comprises 16 residues. Germline V gives CDR1 SGHNT, CDR2 YYREEE (reference sequence). The CDR3 nucleotides read TGTGCCAGCAGCTCGTTTACCGGACTAGATCCAGATACGCAGTATTTT. It specifies CASSSFTGLDPDTQYF.

The rearrangement uses TRBV11-3 and TRBJ2-4, with 8 positions matching TRBD1. Germline CDR1 is SGHNT and CDR2 is YENEEA. The ends lost 5 bases at V and 8 bases at J; junction bases unmatched: 2. CDR3 length equals 12 residues. This CDR3 is CASSRGQDIQYF. In nucleotides, the CDR3 is TGTGCCAGCAGCCGGGGACAGGACATTCAGTACTTC.

This clone showed up just once. J is TRBJ2-7 and V is TRBV2; TRBD2 matches 12 bases. Trimming removed 6 bases from V and 3 bases from J; junction bases left unmatched: 3. The germline V gene encodes CDR1 SNHLY and CDR2 FYNNEI. The CDR3 length is 14 residues. The DNA of the CDR3 is TGTGCCAGCAGAGGACTAGCGGGGAGCTACGAGCAGTACTTC. This encodes CASRGLAGSYEQYF.

V is TRBV7-9 and J is TRBJ2-2, with 9 bases aligning to TRBD2. Per the germline V gene, CDR1 is SEHNR and CDR2 is FQNEAQ (reference sequence). The CDR3 is made up of 15 amino acids. Trimming at V came to 3 bases and at J to 7 bases, leaving 6 bases not matched to a gene. CDR3 coding DNA: TGTGCCAGCAGCTTTTTAGCGGGGGCTGGCGGGGAGCTGTTTTTT. It yields the protein CASSFLAGAGGELFF.

The rearrangement joins TRBV7-2 to TRBJ2-6; 8 nucleotides align to TRBD1. Trimming took 5 bases from V and 0 from J; bases not matched to a gene: 3. The V gene's germline CDR1 is SGHTA and CDR2 FQGNSA. The CDR3 runs to 16 residues. CDR3 region: CASSADRGSGANVLTF. CDR3 sequence (DNA): TGTGCCAGCAGCGCAGACAGGGGCTCTGGGGCCAACGTCCTGACTTTC.

This chain uses TRBV19 with TRBJ2-2; a possible D gene is TRBD2 (5 bases). Germline assignment: CDR1 LNHDA and CDR2 SQIVND (reference sequence). The CDR3 loop spans 15 amino acids. V lost 4 bases to trimming and J lost 1 base, with 10 bases between them. CDR3 residues: CASSTPGKNTGELFF. For the CDR3, the DNA is TGTGCCAGTAGTACCCCGGGGAAGAACACCGGGGAGCTGTTTTTT.

J is TRBJ2-1 and V is TRBV5-1; 9 bases match TRBD2. Germline assignment: CDR1 SGHRS and CDR2 YFSETQ. Unmatched junction bases numbered 14, after V lost 4 bases and J lost 6 bases. This CDR3 contains 17 residues. For the CDR3, the DNA is TGCGCCAGCAGCGGGGCGCTTAGCGGGGGTAGGGTCAATGAGCAGTTCTTC. Protein sequence: CASSGALSGGRVNEQFF.

The rearrangement uses TRBV5-8 and TRBJ1-5, with D unresolved. V was pared by 5 bases and J by 2 bases, with 14 bases between. The CDR3 runs 15 residues. Germline V gene data show CDR1 as SGHTS and CDR2 as YDEGEE. CDR3: CASSVEVSGNQPQHF. CDR3 in DNA: TGTGCCAGCAGTGTTGAGGTTTCGGGCAATCAGCCCCAGCATTTT.

This sequence joins TRBV7-8 and TRBJ1-5; D is ambiguous. The V gene's germline CDR1 is SGHVS and CDR2 FQNEAQ. This CDR3 spans 15 amino acids. Trimming stripped 1 base from V and 3 bases from J, with 10 bases between. CDR3 in DNA: TGTGCCAGCAGCTTAGGCTTGGCGGTCAATCAGCCCCAGCATTTT. Translated: CASSLGLAVNQPQHF.

The chain has TRBV11-1 and TRBJ1-3; D gene uncertain. The V gene lost 4 bases and the J gene lost 2 bases, with 15 bases spanning the gap. CDR1 and CDR2 (germline): SGHAT, FQDESV (reference sequence). The CDR3 consists of 16 residues. CDR3 bases: TGTGCCAGCAGCTCCGAGGGCTTACCCACTGGAAACACCATATATTTT. It translates to CASSSEGLPTGNTIYF.

The gene calls are TRBV18 and TRBJ1-6; D remains ambiguous. Germline lookup yields CDR1 KGHSH and CDR2 LQKENI. Trimming removed 1 base at V and 5 bases at J, with 6 bases between. The CDR3 consists of 14 residues. The CDR3 region is CASSPHSDNSPLHF. The CDR3 DNA follows: TGTGCCAGCTCACCACACTCGGATAATTCACCCCTCCACTTT.

The chain couples TRBV5-6 to TRBJ1-6, with TRBD1 matching 7 bases. The V segment lost 1 base and the J segment 6 bases; nucleotides outside the gene matches: 13. This CDR3 is 18 amino acids long. Germline V gene data show CDR1 as SGHDT and CDR2 as YYEEEE. The CDR3 spells CASSLRVTGVRGNSPLHF. CDR3 coding DNA: TGTGCCAGCAGCTTGCGTGTCACAGGGGTGAGGGGTAATTCACCCCTCCACTTT.

This sequence joins TRBV6-5 and TRBJ1-2; D unclear. This CDR3 contains 13 residues. Trimming removed 0 bases at V and 4 bases at J, with 6 bases between. Germline loops: CDR1 MNHEY, CDR2 SVGAGI. The CDR3 nucleotides read TGTGCCAGCAGTTACTCGAACATCTATGGCTACACCTTC. Protein sequence: CASSYSNIYGYTF.

This chain links TRBV6-5 with TRBJ1-5; D perhaps matches TRBD1 (5 bases). Germline assignment: CDR1 MNHEY and CDR2 SVGAGI. The CDR3 covers 14 residues. Trimming pared 4 bases from V and 3 bases from J, leaving 10 bases between. DNA of the CDR3: TGTGCCAGCAGTTGGGCAGGGTACAATCAGCCCCAGCATTTT. It is translated as CASSWAGYNQPQHF.

The chain joins TRBV18 to TRBJ2-5; 7 bases align to TRBD1. The CDR3 runs 15 residues. The V gene end was trimmed by 7 bases and the J gene end by 5 bases; junction bases not matched to a gene: 13. The germline V gene has CDR1 KGHSH and CDR2 LQKENI. The CDR3 spells CASCGEGAMRETQYF. DNA for the CDR3: TGTGCCAGCTGCGGTGAGGGGGCAATGCGGGAGACCCAGTACTTC.

The rearrangement links TRBV9 to TRBJ2-3; 8 bases fit TRBD2. Trimming cost V 0 bases and J 2 bases; bases outside gene matches: 5. CDR1 is SGDLS, CDR2 YYNGEE, per germline. There are 16 residues in the CDR3. DNA of the CDR3: TGTGCCAGCAGCGTAGAACTAGCGGTGCCCACAGATACGCAGTATTTT. It codes for CASSVELAVPTDTQYF.

This chain links TRBV5-4 with TRBJ2-6; D gene unclear. Germline assignment: CDR1 SGHNT and CDR2 YYREEE (reference sequence). Trimming stripped 4 bases from V and 4 bases from J, with 9 bases between. CDR3 length: 14 amino acids. The CDR3 protein is CASSLFSGANVLTF. The CDR3 nucleotides read TGTGCCAGCAGCCTCTTCTCCGGGGCCAACGTCCTGACTTTC.

In nucleotides, the CDR3 is TGCAGCGGGTACAGGGTCCCTTATGGCTACACCTTC. It yields the protein CSGYRVPYGYTF. The rearrangement uses TRBV29-1 and TRBJ1-2, with D perhaps matching TRBD1 (6 bases). The CDR3 totals 12 residues. In germline, CDR1 is SQVTM, CDR2 ANQGSEA. V was cut by 7 bases and J by 5 bases, with 14 bases left in between.

The chain's CDR3 is CASSRGQVDTGELFF. The CDR3 bases are TGTGCCAGCAGCCGGGGACAGGTTGACACCGGGGAGCTGTTTTTT. The genes are TRBV11-1 and TRBJ2-2; 8 positions agree with TRBD1. CDR1 and CDR2 from the germline V gene are SGHAT and FQDESV (reference sequence). V dropped 5 bases and J dropped 3; count of bases not matched to a gene: 5. The CDR3 covers 15 residues. Combining the CDR3 with reference TRBV11-1 and TRBJ2-2 gives the whole variable domain EAEVAQSPRYKITEKSQAVAFWCDPISGHATLYWYRQILGQGPELLVQFQDESVVDDSQLPKDRFSAERLKGVDSTLKIQPAELGDSAMYLCASSRGQVDTGELFFGEGSRLTVL.

V gene TRBV7-3 combines with J gene TRBJ1-2; D may be TRBD1 (6 bases). Germline CDR1 is SGHTA and CDR2 is FQGTGA. The CDR3 is made up of 14 amino acids. V shed 2 bases and J shed 7 bases, with 14 bases lying between them. CDR3 sequence (DNA): TGTGCCAGCAGCTTAGACAGGACGCACCGTGGCTACACCTTC. This translates into CASSLDRTHRGYTF. Using reference TRBV7-3 and TRBJ1-2 for the parts outside the CDR3, the full variable domain is GAGVSQTPSNKVTEKGKYVELRCDPISGHTALYWYRQSLGQGPEFLIYFQGTGAADDSGLPNDRFFAVRPEGSVSTLKIQRTERGDSAVYLCASSLDRTHRGYTFGSGTRLTVV.

The gene calls are TRBV4-2 and TRBJ2-5; D is unresolved. The germline CDR1 and CDR2 sequences are LGHNA and YNFKEQ. The germline V and J ends were trimmed by 0 bases and 4 bases, with 12 bases remaining between them. The length of the CDR3 is 15 residues. The CDR3 protein is CASSQDKRGAETQYF. Written as DNA, the CDR3 is TGTGCCAGCAGCCAAGATAAGCGTGGTGCAGAGACCCAGTACTTC.

The chain joins TRBV25-1 to TRBJ2-1; unclear D gene. Per germline, CDR1 MGHDK and CDR2 SYGVNS. Trimming took 6 bases from V and 6 from J, leaving 21 bases between them. This CDR3 has 16 residues. The CDR3 sequence: CASSETRGLPGNEQFF. DNA for the CDR3: TGTGCCAGCAGCGAGACCCGTGGGCTCCCCGGCAATGAGCAGTTCTTC.

The rearrangement joins TRBV10-2 to TRBJ2-5; weak D call: TRBD2 (6 bases). Trimming stripped 7 bases from V and 5 bases from J, with 14 bases between. The CDR3 is 13 residues long. Germline V lookup: CDR1 WSHSY, CDR2 SAAADI. The CDR3 loop reads CASKEGTGETQYF. The CDR3 DNA is TGCGCCAGCAAGGAGGGGACTGGGGAGACCCAGTACTTC.

The chain links TRBV7-8 to TRBJ2-1; 13 positions agree with TRBD2. The CDR3 length is 16 residues. Germline CDR1 SGHVS, CDR2 FQNEAQ. J gave up 3 bases and V 4 bases, and 3 bases lay outside the gene matches. The DNA of the CDR3 is TGTGCCAGCAGCTCAGGACTAGCGGGGGTCTACAATGAGCAGTTCTTC. Amino acids: CASSSGLAGVYNEQFF.

The chain combines TRBV9 with TRBJ2-1; D remains unclear. The CDR3 is 13 amino acids. Germline V CDR1 and CDR2: SGDLS, YYNGEE. V dropped 3 bases and J dropped 1 base, with 5 bases sitting between them. The CDR3 sequence: CASSGASYNEQFF. CDR3 DNA sequence: TGTGCCAGCAGCGGAGCTTCCTACAATGAGCAGTTCTTC.

This sequence joins TRBV2 and TRBJ2-1, with 9 bases aligning to TRBD2. V lost 10 bases to trimming and J lost 9 bases; unmatched junction nucleotides: 16. CDR3 size: 15 residues. Germline loops: CDR1 SNHLY, CDR2 FYNNEI. The CDR3 is CAIPLLLAGGREQFF. The CDR3 nucleotides are TGTGCCATCCCACTCCTCCTGGCGGGGGGGCGTGAGCAGTTCTTC.

V is TRBV19 and J is TRBJ2-7; 7 nucleotides match TRBD2. CDR1 LNHDA and CDR2 SQIVND come from the germline V gene (reference sequence). The CDR3 runs to 15 residues. Trimming cost V 5 bases and J 7 bases; bases outside gene matches: 14. The CDR3 nucleotides read TGTGCCAGTAGTCTCCGGGACCACCGGGGGGTTGAGCAGTACTTC. Its translation is CASSLRDHRGVEQYF.

The rearrangement uses TRBV19 and TRBJ2-5, with D possibly TRBD2 on 6 matching bases. V lost 7 bases to trimming and J lost 2 bases, with 8 bases between them. CDR1 is LNHDA, CDR2 SQIVND, per germline (reference sequence). This CDR3 has 12 amino acids. The CDR3 nucleotides read TGTGCCAGTAAAAGCGGGCAAGAGACCCAGTACTTC. It is translated as CASKSGQETQYF.

This clone was detected once. The J gene is TRBJ1-1, the V gene TRBV4-1, with D unresolved. Germline V gene lookup returns CDR1 MGHRA and CDR2 YSYEKL. The CDR3 consists of 15 residues. With 6 bases removed from V and 10 bases from J, the gap between germline ends came to 24 bases. The CDR3: CASSPPRNLKGGAFF. DNA for the CDR3: TGCGCCAGCAGTCCACCCCGGAATCTCAAAGGAGGAGCTTTCTTT.

This sequence joins TRBV7-8 and TRBJ1-2; 8 positions agree with TRBD1. Trimming at V came to 5 bases and at J to 3 bases, leaving 5 bases not matched to a gene. This CDR3 is built from 14 residues. The germline CDR1 and CDR2 sequences are SGHVS and FQNEAQ. The CDR3 here is CASSPRTGYYGYTF. The DNA for the CDR3 is TGTGCCAGCAGCCCGCGGACAGGGTACTATGGCTACACCTTC.